This TCR beta chain was sequenced during a study of cytomegalovirus exposure and HLA in healthy donors. Study background: Early release data held 80 million to 100 million unique TCRs from HLA-typed donors.

J lost 8 bases, V lost 10 bases, and 12 bases had no gene match. CDR1 is ENHRY, CDR2 SYGVKD, per germline. This CDR3 comprises 13 residues. The PCR was carried out with 60 Vbeta primers and 13 Jbeta primers. Libraries were prepared by immunoSEQ multiplex PCR; TCRdb keeps only in-frame clonotypes and omits some of them. The sample carries under 50,000 clones, about 66% recorded once. The TCR was taken from a man aged 45-60 years in good health and CMV-seropositive. Sequencing was carried out using PBMCs. The chain joins TRBV10-3 to TRBJ1-2; TRBD1 matches 8 bases. CDR3 coding DNA: TGTGCCAGTATTGCAGGGGGCAGTTACGGCTACACCTTC. Its translation: CASIAGGSYGYTF.